This TCR beta chain was retrieved from a study of T cells in Graves' hyperthyroidism and ophthalmopathy. This clonotype occurred many times. The source material, RNA transcripts, was used to amplify TCR beta CDR3 regions. Researchers ran a first-round RT-PCR on the TCR CDR3 using the HTBI primer set. MiXCR was run by TCRdb on the multiplex PCR reads, yielding one entry per CDR3 protein. The sample lists around 440,000 distinct CDR3 sequences; more than 15% were seen once. There are 16 residues in the CDR3. The V gene end was trimmed by 5 bases and the J gene end by 0 bases; junction bases not matched to a gene: 7. Germline values: CDR1 SGHVS, CDR2 FQNEAQ. Out of approximately 10 ml of fresh peripheral blood came the PBMCs.

This clonotype was sampled from a woman between 18 and 29 years old with Graves' hyperthyroidism. The source material was blood. The chain employs TRBV7-8 and TRBJ2-3, with 8 nucleotides matching TRBD2. The DNA for the CDR3 is TGTGCCAGCAGCCCGCGGGCTAGCGGGAGCACAGATACGCAGTATTTT. Protein: CASSPRASGSTDTQYF.